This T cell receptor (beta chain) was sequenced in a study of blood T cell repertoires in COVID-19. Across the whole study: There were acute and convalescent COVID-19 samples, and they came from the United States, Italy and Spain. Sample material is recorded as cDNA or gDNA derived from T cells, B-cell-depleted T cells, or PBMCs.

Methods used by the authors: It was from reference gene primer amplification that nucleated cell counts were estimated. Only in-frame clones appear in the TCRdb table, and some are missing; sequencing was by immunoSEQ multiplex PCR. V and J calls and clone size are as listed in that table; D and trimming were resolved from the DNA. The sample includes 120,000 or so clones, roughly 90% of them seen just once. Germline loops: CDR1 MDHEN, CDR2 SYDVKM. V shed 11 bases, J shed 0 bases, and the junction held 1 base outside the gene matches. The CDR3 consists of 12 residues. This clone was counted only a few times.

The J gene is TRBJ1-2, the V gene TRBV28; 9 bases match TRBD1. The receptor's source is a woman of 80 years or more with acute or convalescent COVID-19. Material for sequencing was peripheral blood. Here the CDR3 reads CAGQGSNYGYTF. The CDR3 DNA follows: TGTGCCGGACAGGGGTCTAACTATGGCTACACCTTC.